A single sample is the source of the 23 T cell receptor beta chains below, sequenced in a study of shared clonotypes between healthy human individuals. Clones were sequenced by immunoSEQ multiplex PCR, and TCRdb holds only the in-frame ones, with some missing. The data show 400,000 to 600,000 clones, with 90% to 96% seen just once and 0.064% held by the top ten. The sample taken for sequencing was naive CD4+ T cells sorted from blood. Subset of the sample: CD45RA+ positively selected. These receptors all come from a woman under 40 in good health.

Comments on this clone: The same CDR3 can be traced to other DNA sequences in this sample. This rearrangement joins TRBV2 to TRBJ1-3, with no clear D. Trimming removed 6 bases at V and 0 bases at J, with 9 bases between. There are 14 residues in the CDR3. Germline V gene data show CDR1 as SNHLY and CDR2 as FYNNEI. The CDR3: CASRDVSSGNTIYF. CDR3 bases: TGTGCCAGCAGGGATGTTTCCTCTGGAAACACCATATATTTT.

To note about this clone: Distinct nucleotide sequences in the sample also encode this CDR3. The V gene is TRBV7-9, the J gene TRBJ2-7; TRBD2 agrees at 8 bases. The CDR3 loop spans 13 amino acids. Germline loops: CDR1 SEHNR, CDR2 FQNEAQ (reference sequence). Unmatched junction bases numbered 0, after V lost 5 bases and J lost 0 bases. The CDR3 sequence is CASSTSGSYEQYF. The CDR3 DNA follows: TGTGCCAGCAGCACTAGCGGCTCCTACGAGCAGTACTTC.

The rearrangement uses TRBV2 and TRBJ2-2, with a tentative D call TRBD1 (6 bases). Germline CDR1 SNHLY, CDR2 FYNNEI. CDR3 length equals 14 residues. V was clipped by 4 bases and J by 5 bases, with 11 bases between them. The CDR3 bases are TGTGCCAGCAGTGTGGACAGCTCAACCGGGGAGCTGTTTTTT. Residues: CASSVDSSTGELFF.

The CDR3 DNA reads as TGTGCCAGCAGTTTAAGGTCTAGCGGCACAGATACGCAGTATTTT. Its translation: CASSLRSSGTDTQYF. The chain uses TRBV28 and TRBJ2-3; D might be TRBD2 (6 bases). CDR1 MDHEN and CDR2 SYDVKM come from the germline V gene. V was cut by 2 bases and J by 1 base, with 10 bases left in between. The CDR3 loop spans 15 amino acids.

This clone showed up just once. The chain has TRBV6-5 and TRBJ2-5, with 7 bases matching TRBD2. With the DNA end fitting TRBJ2-7 better, the J assignment may be wrong. Germline lookup yields CDR1 MNHEY and CDR2 SVGAGI. This CDR3 comprises 15 residues. The CDR3 nucleotides read TGTGCCAGCAGTTACTCACTAGCGAGTAACTACGAGCAGTACTTC. This encodes CASSYSLASNYEQYF.

The genes are TRBV18 and TRBJ2-7, with 9 bases identical to TRBD1. Unmatched junction bases numbered 0, after V lost 1 base and J lost 2 bases. CDR3 length: 14 amino acids. Germline assignment: CDR1 KGHSH and CDR2 LQKENI. Here the CDR3 DNA reads TGTGCCAGCTCACCACGGGACAGGGCCTACGAGCAGTACTTC. Residues: CASSPRDRAYEQYF. The full variable domain, rest sourced from reference TRBV18 and TRBJ2-7, is NAGVMQNPRHLVRRRGQEARLRCSPMKGHSHVYWYRQLPEEGLKFMVYLQKENIIDESGMPKERFSAEFPKEGPSILRIQQVVRGDSAAYFCASSPRDRAYEQYFGPGTRLTVT.

The genes are TRBV28 and TRBJ1-3, with D hard to call. The V and J ends lost 5 bases and 0 bases respectively, with 14 bases between them. This CDR3 has 16 amino acids. The germline V gene has CDR1 MDHEN and CDR2 SYDVKM. CDR3 amino acids: CASSPGPILSGNTIYF. Here the CDR3 DNA reads TGTGCCAGCAGTCCCGGACCGATACTCTCTGGAAACACCATATATTTT.

The chain employs TRBV6-6 and TRBJ1-1; TRBD1 aligns across 7 bases. Germline trimming cut 8 bases from V and 4 bases from J; bases unmatched to any gene: 4. CDR3 length: 12 amino acids. CDR1 is MNHNY, CDR2 SVGAGI, per germline (reference sequence). CDR3 coding DNA: TGTGCCAGCCTTGACAGGGCCACTGAAGCTTTCTTT. Amino acids: CASLDRATEAFF.

A remark on this clone: A read error may produce the germline difference seen at one junction end. J is TRBJ2-7 and V is TRBV5-5; D is unresolved. There are 15 residues in the CDR3. CDR1 and CDR2 from the germline V gene are SGHKS and YYEKEE (reference sequence). CDR3 in amino acids: CASSLMANPSHEQYF. The CDR3 bases are TGTGCCAGCAGCTTGATGGCAAATCCCTCCCACGAGCAGTACTTC.

The chain links TRBV2 to TRBJ2-2; D gene uncertain. The ends were cut back, 4 bases at V and 2 bases at J, with 14 bases in the middle. Germline assignment: CDR1 SNHLY and CDR2 FYNNEI. The CDR3 sequence is 16 residues long. DNA for the CDR3: TGTGCCAGCAGTGGTAGAGGCGCCCTAAACACCGGGGAGCTGTTTTTT. It codes for CASSGRGALNTGELFF. Drawing the rest from reference TRBV2 and TRBJ2-2, the complete variable domain is EPEVTQTPSHQVTQMGQEVILRCVPISNHLYFYWYRQILGQKVEFLVSFYNNEISEKSEIFDDQFSVERPDGSNFTLKIRSTKLEDSAMYFCASSGRGALNTGELFFGEGSRLTVL.

The chain links TRBV28 to TRBJ2-2, with D possibly matching TRBD2 (5 bases). Germline CDR1 MDHEN, CDR2 SYDVKM. V was clipped by 11 bases and J by 4 bases, with 11 bases between them. This CDR3 comprises 12 residues. The CDR3 is CAGGLITGELFF. As DNA, the CDR3 is TGTGCCGGTGGACTGATCACCGGGGAGCTGTTTTTT.

The rearrangement links TRBV2 to TRBJ2-2; D is unclear. Looked up from germline, CDR1 is SNHLY and CDR2 is FYNNEI. This CDR3 region has 12 residues. The V and J ends lost 2 bases and 6 bases respectively, with 4 bases between them. The CDR3 nucleotides are TGTGCCAGCAGTGAAAAACCCGGGGAGCTGTTTTTT. This sequence encodes CASSEKPGELFF.

The rearrangement joins TRBV27 to TRBJ1-2; unclear D gene. There are 13 residues in the CDR3. Per the germline V gene, CDR1 is MNHEY and CDR2 is SMNVEV (reference sequence). V dropped 5 bases and J dropped 12 bases, with 19 bases sitting between them. CDR3 coding DNA: TGTGCCAGCAGTCCTCGGGTCGTTCCAGAGAACACCTTC. Translated: CASSPRVVPENTF.

V is TRBV10-3 and J is TRBJ2-1; 14 bases align to TRBD2. The CDR3 has 15 amino acids. The ends lost 6 bases at V and 5 bases at J; junction bases unmatched: 3. Germline V lookup: CDR1 ENHRY, CDR2 SYGVKD. CDR3 coding DNA: TGTGCCATCAGCCCGGGACTAGCGGGAGACAATGAGCAGTTCTTC. Translated: CAISPGLAGDNEQFF.

The chain has TRBV18 and TRBJ2-5; 9 nucleotides align to TRBD1. The CDR3 spans 14 residues. CDR1 is KGHSH and CDR2 is LQKENI in the germline V gene. J was trimmed by 0 bases and V by 6 bases; bases with no gene match: 2. CDR3 in DNA: TGTGCCAGCTCCGACAGGGGGGACCAAGAGACCCAGTACTTC. This encodes CASSDRGDQETQYF.

This rearrangement joins TRBV5-4 to TRBJ2-7; the D is unclear. Germline loops: CDR1 SGHNT, CDR2 YYREEE (reference sequence). This CDR3 has 12 residues. V lost 0 bases to trimming and J lost 9 bases, with 10 bases between them. CDR3 residues: CASSLDQNGQYF. CDR3 bases: TGTGCCAGCAGCTTGGACCAGAATGGGCAGTACTTC.

This chain connects TRBV10-2 to TRBJ2-7, with TRBD2 identical over 8 bases. CDR3 length: 16 residues. Germline values: CDR1 WSHSY, CDR2 SAAADI. Germline trimming cut 5 bases from V and 0 bases from J; bases unmatched to any gene: 9. In DNA, the CDR3 is TGCGCCAGCAGTCTTGGACTAGCTGTGAGCTCCTACGAGCAGTACTTC. It encodes CASSLGLAVSSYEQYF.

The chain employs TRBV18 and TRBJ2-5; tentative D call: TRBD2 (6 bases). The closer fit of TRBJ2-7 to the DNA end suggests the J call may be wrong. The CDR3 sequence is 17 residues long. Germline loops: CDR1 KGHSH, CDR2 LQKENI. The CDR3 protein is CASSQFSGLLLSYEQYF. The CDR3 DNA follows: TGTGCCAGCTCACAGTTTTCGGGACTGCTTTTATCCTACGAGCAGTACTTC.

The genes are TRBV5-1 and TRBJ2-5, with TRBD1 matching over 7 bases. Looked up from germline, CDR1 is SGHRS and CDR2 is YFSETQ. CDR3 length equals 12 residues. After removal of 5 bases from V and 5 bases from J, the junction contained 3 bases not matched to a gene. The CDR3 DNA sequence: TGCGCCAGCAGAGGGGGCGTGGAGACCCAGTACTTC. It translates to CASRGGVETQYF.

This clone was recorded a few times. The same CDR3 arises from other DNA sequences in this sample as well. V and J are TRBV7-9 and TRBJ1-1; D is unclear. The CDR3 contains 13 residues. The ends were cut back, 0 bases at V and 1 base at J, with 3 bases in the middle. CDR1 is SEHNR and CDR2 is FQNEAQ in the germline V gene (reference sequence). CDR3: CASSLAANTEAFF. Here the CDR3 DNA reads TGTGCCAGCAGCTTAGCGGCGAACACTGAAGCTTTCTTT.

The chain couples TRBV30 to TRBJ1-1; TRBD1 might be the D (6 bases). The V end lost 2 bases, the J end lost 1 base, and 17 bases lay between the germline ends. The CDR3 spans 16 residues. Germline V gene sequence: CDR1 GTSNPN, CDR2 SVGIG (reference sequence). The CDR3 loop is CAWSSRNGQKNTEAFF. The CDR3 DNA follows: TGTGCCTGGAGTAGCCGAAACGGACAGAAGAACACTGAAGCTTTCTTT.

The chain carries TRBV19 and TRBJ1-4, with 7 positions matching TRBD1. Germline V lookup: CDR1 LNHDA, CDR2 SQIVND (reference sequence). CDR3 length: 15 residues. V lost 3 bases and J lost 4; bases outside the gene matches: 5. CDR3 sequence reads: CASSMFGTVNEKLFF. The DNA for the CDR3 is TGTGCCAGTAGTATGTTCGGGACAGTTAATGAAAAACTGTTTTTT.

The rearrangement links TRBV28 to TRBJ1-5; 8 bases are a match to TRBD1. CDR3 length equals 15 residues. With V trimmed by 1 base and J by 6 bases, 5 bases remained unmatched. The V gene's germline CDR1 is MDHEN and CDR2 SYDVKM. CDR3 bases: TGTGCCAGCAGTTTATATGGCAGGGGGCCTCAGCCCCAGCATTTT. Protein: CASSLYGRGPQPQHF. Variable domain in full (rest from reference TRBV28 and TRBJ1-5): DVKVTQSSRYLVKRTGEKVFLECVQDMDHENMFWYRQDPGLGLRLIYFSYDVKMKEKGDIPEGYSVSREKKERFSLILESASTNQTSMYLCASSLYGRGPQPQHFGDGTRLSIL.